These 28 T cell receptor beta chains were sequenced from one sample in a study of sequential checkpoint blockade in melanoma. Profiling relied on immunoSEQ multiplex PCR, and the TCRdb table lists in-frame clones only, not all of them. This sample has 9,500 to 13,000 clones, with 55% to 70% found just once. Treatment reported: randomized to nivolumab then ipilimumab (arm A) or the reverse (arm B). This specimen was CD8+ T cells sorted from blood (inferred from file names), taken from a patient given nivolumab and ipilimumab in sequence. These receptors came from a human donor with melanoma.

The genes are TRBV6-5 and TRBJ2-5; D unclear. This CDR3 spans 16 amino acids. CDR1 is MNHEY and CDR2 is SVGAGI in the germline V gene. V was shortened by 2 bases and J by 5 bases, with 18 bases between the two germline ends. The CDR3 DNA reads as TGTGCCAGCAGTTACAGTTCTTTGGAGCCGACGGAGACCCAGTACTTC. This translates into CASSYSSLEPTETQYF.

This clone showed up just a few times. The chain employs TRBV7-2 and TRBJ1-2, with a weak D call TRBD1 (5 bases). The CDR3 loop spans 17 amino acids. CDR1 is SGHTA, CDR2 FQGNSA, per germline. Trimming took off 2 bases at V and 6 bases at J, with 22 bases between the two ends. The CDR3, as DNA: TGTGCCAGCAGCTTATCGCCAAAAACTCAAACCAGGGATGGCTACACCTTC. Its protein is CASSLSPKTQTRDGYTF.

This clone occurred a few times. The chain is built from TRBV30 and TRBJ1-4; D is unresolved. The CDR3 runs 12 residues. The ends were cut back, 2 bases at V and 7 bases at J, with 8 bases in the middle. Germline V gene lookup returns CDR1 GTSNPN and CDR2 SVGIG (reference sequence). The chain's CDR3 is CAWSTGFEKLFF. Here the CDR3 DNA reads TGTGCCTGGAGTACCGGGTTTGAAAAACTGTTTTTT.

CDR3 DNA: TGTGCCAGCAGCACGGGACAGGGGGCTTTTTACGAGCAGTACTTC. Protein sequence: CASSTGQGAFYEQYF. This rearrangement joins TRBV7-8 to TRBJ2-7; TRBD1 matches at 12 bases. Germline-derived CDR1 and CDR2 are SGHVS and FQNEAQ. The CDR3 has 15 amino acids. With V trimmed by 5 bases and J by 4 bases, 6 bases remained unmatched.

The V and J genes are TRBV13 and TRBJ2-5, with D maybe TRBD2 (5 bases). V was shortened by 5 bases and J by 1 base, with 14 bases between the two germline ends. The germline V gene has CDR1 PRHDT and CDR2 FYEKMQ (reference sequence). This CDR3 region has 15 residues. The CDR3 nucleotides are TGTGCCAGCAGCACCAGGCTTGGGAGCCAAGAGACCCAGTACTTC. It yields the protein CASSTRLGSQETQYF.

The rearrangement joins TRBV7-7 to TRBJ2-2; D is uncertain. Trimming shortened V by 2 bases and J by 2 bases, and 3 bases separated the two germline ends. Germline lookup yields CDR1 SSHAT and CDR2 FNYEAQ (reference sequence). This CDR3 region has 13 residues. The CDR3 loop is CASSLPNTGELFF. The CDR3 region has the DNA TGTGCCAGCAGCTTACCTAACACCGGGGAGCTGTTTTTT. The variable domain in full, completed from reference TRBV7-7 and TRBJ2-2, reads GAGVSQSPRYKVTKRGQDVTLRCDPISSHATLYWYQQALGQGPEFLTYFNYEAQPDKSGLPSDRFSAERPEGSISTLTIQRTEQRDSAMYRCASSLPNTGELFFGEGSRLTVL.

This chain connects TRBV7-8 to TRBJ2-3; the match to TRBD1 covers 8 bases. This CDR3 region has 15 residues. Germline-derived CDR1 and CDR2 are SGHVS and FQNEAQ. V lost 2 bases to trimming and J lost 2 bases; unmatched junction nucleotides: 3. The CDR3 reads CASSLTGGITDTQYF. CDR3 nucleotide sequence: TGTGCCAGCAGCTTAACAGGGGGTATCACAGATACGCAGTATTTT.

The chain recombines TRBV10-1 with TRBJ2-1; D perhaps matches TRBD1 (6 bases). Deletions cut 3 bases from V and 6 bases from J, with 12 bases between. CDR3 length: 14 amino acids. Germline values: CDR1 WNHNN, CDR2 SYGVQD (reference sequence). The CDR3 loop is CASSEAGTINEQFF. The CDR3 DNA sequence: TGCGCCAGCAGTGAAGCCGGGACAATCAATGAGCAGTTCTTC.

V usage is TRBV28 and J usage is TRBJ2-7, with 11 bases that match TRBD1. Losses at the gene ends were 5 bases for V and 3 bases for J; bases not matched to a gene: 12. Germline CDR1 and CDR2: MDHEN and SYDVKM. This CDR3 is 17 amino acids long. The CDR3, as DNA: TGTGCCAGCAGTCCGAGCAGCGGGACAGGGGGGATCTACGAGCAGTACTTC. Residues: CASSPSSGTGGIYEQYF.

This clone was recorded once. This chain uses TRBV5-6 with TRBJ1-1, with 11 bases lining up with TRBD1. Germline loops: CDR1 SGHDT, CDR2 YYEEEE. V shed 5 bases, J shed 6 bases, and the junction held 6 bases outside the gene matches. The CDR3 covers 14 residues. The CDR3 protein is CASRAGTGGAEAFF. CDR3 in DNA: TGTGCCAGCAGAGCCGGGACAGGGGGGGCTGAAGCTTTCTTT.

A remark on this clone: A read error may account for a junction end that differs from germline. The chain recombines TRBV13 with TRBJ2-1; 13 nucleotides agree with TRBD2. Germline V gene data show CDR1 as PRHDT and CDR2 as FYEKMQ (reference sequence). The CDR3 is 15 amino acids. The CDR3 is CASSLGLAGVGEQFF. In DNA form, the CDR3 reads TGTGCCAGCAGCCTAGGACTAGCGGGAGTTGGAGAGCAGTTCTTC.

This clone came up a few times. This chain uses TRBV27 with TRBJ1-2, with 8 nucleotides matching TRBD1. The ends lost 6 bases at V and 5 bases at J; junction bases unmatched: 20. The CDR3 has 18 residues. Germline CDR1 reads MNHEY; CDR2 reads SMNVEV (reference sequence). The CDR3 DNA is TGTGCCAGCAGCCTAGGACAGGGCCTAAGTAGCCTTACATATGGCTACACCTTC. Translated: CASSLGQGLSSLTYGYTF.

V and J are TRBV12-5 and TRBJ1-2; D is uncertain. Germline CDR1 and CDR2: LGHNT and FRNRAP. V lost 6 bases, J lost 6 bases, and 11 bases lay in between. The CDR3 sequence is 12 residues long. The chain's CDR3 is CASGPSPHGYTF. The DNA of the CDR3 is TGTGCTAGTGGCCCTTCCCCCCATGGCTACACCTTC.

Comment on this clone: The sample holds other DNA sequences that translate to the same CDR3. The CDR3 here is CASSFIGTGPSSPLHF. The CDR3 bases are TGTGCCAGCAGTTTTATCGGGACAGGGCCAAGTTCGCCCCTCCACTTT. The chain recombines TRBV27 with TRBJ1-6; TRBD1 matches at 9 bases. V lost 3 bases, J lost 13 bases, and 13 bases stayed unmatched. From germline, CDR1 is MNHEY and CDR2 SMNVEV (reference sequence). There are 16 residues in the CDR3.

The CDR3 region is CASSKLGTGSYEQYF. In DNA, the CDR3 is TGTGCCAGCAGTAAGCTCGGGACAGGGTCCTACGAGCAGTACTTC. The chain couples TRBV6-5 to TRBJ2-5, with 9 bases identical to TRBD1. The J call could be wrong; TRBJ2-7 is a better fit for the DNA end. The CDR3 extends over 15 amino acids. Germline CDR1 is MNHEY and CDR2 is SVGAGI.

The chain links TRBV9 to TRBJ1-3; D is perhaps TRBD1 (6 bases). CDR1 and CDR2 from the germline V gene are SGDLS and YYNGEE. The CDR3 loop spans 16 amino acids. The V end lost 4 bases, the J end lost 4 bases, and 18 bases lay between the germline ends. The CDR3 spells CASSPSRGARGNTIYF. For the CDR3, the DNA is TGTGCCAGCAGCCCCTCCCGGGGGGCGCGAGGAAACACCATATATTTT.

The rearrangement links TRBV10-1 to TRBJ1-2, with 9 bases aligning to TRBD1. The CDR3 is 13 residues long. J was trimmed by 4 bases and V by 6 bases; bases with no gene match: 3. The germline V gene encodes CDR1 WNHNN and CDR2 SYGVQD (reference sequence). The CDR3 spells CASSPGQGYGYTF. The CDR3 DNA reads TGCGCCAGCAGCCCGGGACAGGGCTATGGCTACACCTTC.

This clone was detected only a few times. The CDR3 DNA reads TGTGCCAGTAGTATCGACAGGGTGGGCAATCAGCCCCAGCATTTT. It specifies CASSIDRVGNQPQHF. The J gene is TRBJ1-5, the V gene TRBV19; 7 positions agree with TRBD1. In germline, CDR1 is LNHDA, CDR2 SQIVND (reference sequence). Losses at the gene ends were 3 bases for V and 2 bases for J; bases not matched to a gene: 4. CDR3 length equals 15 residues.

The chain has TRBV4-1 and TRBJ2-3; 9 bases are shared with TRBD2. Per germline, CDR1 MGHRA and CDR2 YSYEKL. The CDR3 consists of 15 residues. Germline trimming cut 2 bases from V and 6 bases from J; bases unmatched to any gene: 6. CDR3 sequence (DNA): TGCGCCAGCAGCCAAATGCTAGCGGGGCCGGATACGCAGTATTTT. This gives the protein CASSQMLAGPDTQYF.

The chain uses TRBV27 and TRBJ2-1; D call uncertain. V shed 5 bases and J shed 6 bases, with 11 bases lying between them. The germline V gene encodes CDR1 MNHEY and CDR2 SMNVEV (reference sequence). The CDR3 runs 13 residues. CDR3 bases: TGTGCCAGCAGTCCCGTGACTTTCAATGAGCAGTTCTTC. It encodes CASSPVTFNEQFF.

The rearrangement links TRBV9 to TRBJ1-2, with D possibly matching TRBD1 (5 bases). This CDR3 has 13 amino acids. V lost 0 bases and J 7 bases, leaving 10 bases between the germline ends. Germline assignment: CDR1 SGDLS and CDR2 YYNGEE. The CDR3 coding sequence is TGTGCCAGCAGCGTAGAGGAGGGGTCTGGCTACACCTTC. Translating it yields CASSVEEGSGYTF.

This chain uses TRBV7-9 with TRBJ2-2; 7 bases agree with TRBD1. J gave up 5 bases and V 2 bases, and 11 bases lay outside the gene matches. This CDR3 contains 17 residues. From germline, CDR1 is SEHNR and CDR2 FQNEAQ (reference sequence). The CDR3 reads CASSLTGTAQGTGELFF. In DNA, the CDR3 is TGTGCCAGCAGCTTAACCGGGACAGCGCAGGGAACCGGGGAGCTGTTTTTT.

The gene calls are TRBV28 and TRBJ1-1; 8 bases align to TRBD1. Germline V gene lookup returns CDR1 MDHEN and CDR2 SYDVKM. Trimming at V came to 2 bases and at J to 6 bases, leaving 5 bases not matched to a gene. This CDR3 comprises 14 residues. This CDR3 is CASSLGPGQAEAFF. The DNA of the CDR3 is TGTGCCAGCAGTTTAGGCCCGGGACAGGCTGAAGCTTTCTTT.

The chain uses TRBV6-4 and TRBJ2-6, with D possibly being TRBD1 (5 bases). Germline values: CDR1 MRHNA, CDR2 SNTAGT. The CDR3 spans 15 residues. Deletions cut 6 bases from V and 2 bases from J, with 11 bases between. CDR3 sequence (DNA): TGTGCCAGCAGCCTCGACAGTACTGGGGCCAACGTCCTGACTTTC. It codes for CASSLDSTGANVLTF.

On this clone itself: The germline gene is not matched at one end of the junction; a read error may be the cause. The J gene is TRBJ2-2, the V gene TRBV15; D perhaps matches TRBD1 (6 bases). Germline V gene data show CDR1 as LNHNV and CDR2 as YYDKDF (reference sequence). The CDR3 loop spans 15 amino acids. CDR3 amino acids: CATSRDQASAGDLFF. The CDR3 bases are TGTGCCACCAGCAGAGATCAGGCCTCGGCAGGGGATCTGTTTTTT.

In DNA, the CDR3 is TGTGCCAGCAGCTTAGCGTTAGTCAGAGGAGCGGTAACCCAAGAGACCCAGTACTTC. The encoded protein is CASSLALVRGAVTQETQYF. The V call is TRBV7-8, the J call TRBJ2-5, with TRBD2 as a possible D gene (5 bases). From germline, CDR1 is SGHVS and CDR2 FQNEAQ. The CDR3 length is 19 residues. The germline V and J ends were trimmed by 0 bases and 1 base, with 21 bases remaining between them.

The chain employs TRBV27 and TRBJ1-2, with a possible D match to TRBD1 (5 bases). The germline V and J ends were trimmed by 5 bases and 2 bases, with 9 bases remaining between them. Germline V lookup: CDR1 MNHEY, CDR2 SMNVEV (reference sequence). The length of the CDR3 is 13 residues. CDR3: CASSPTANYGYTF. In nucleotides, the CDR3 is TGTGCCAGCAGTCCGACAGCCAACTATGGCTACACCTTC.

J is TRBJ2-7 and V is TRBV27, with 10 bases that match TRBD1. V was clipped by 5 bases and J by 5 bases; unmatched bases: 15. The CDR3 runs 17 residues. Germline V lookup: CDR1 MNHEY, CDR2 SMNVEV (reference sequence). The CDR3, as DNA: TGTGCCAGCAGTCTCTCCCCCGGGACAGGGGTCTTTGACGAGCAGTACTTC. Protein: CASSLSPGTGVFDEQYF.